What follows describes a single T cell receptor (beta chain). Its target is not known. From germline, CDR1 is DFQATT and CDR2 SNEGSKA (reference sequence). Trimming cost V 0 bases and J 2 bases; bases outside gene matches: 7. The length of the CDR3 is 17 residues. This entry belongs to a study of naive and memory T cell subsets. General study points: A few larger clonotypes appeared in naive repertoires, especially CD8, possibly memory cells re-expressing CD45RA.

Both TRBC1 and TRBC2 were covered by a beta constant-region primer of two equimolar oligonucleotides. Nested alpha and beta constant-region primers with the SP2 primer drove four PCR rounds on ligated cDNA. TCRdb itself ran the UMI-ligation and nested PCR reads through MiXCR, one entry per CDR3 protein. The table has about 150,000 distinct CDR3 sequences, roughly 22% seen once. CMV status came from CD4+ IFNgamma after overnight CMV lysate stimulation. The origin of this receptor is a human donor in good health. The chain recombines TRBV20-1 with TRBJ2-1; TRBD2 matches at 10 bases. The specimen sequenced was naive CD4+ T cells from blood. The CDR3 here is CSARDMPSGSPYNEQFF. CDR3 in DNA: TGCAGTGCTAGAGACATGCCTAGCGGGAGTCCCTACAATGAGCAGTTCTTC.